This T cell receptor beta chain is from a study of control samples from healthy donors and cancer patients. The CDR3 runs to 19 residues. Germline V CDR1 and CDR2: LGHNA, YNFKEQ. With 0 bases clipped from V and 7 bases from J, the junction kept 11 bases outside the gene matches. Using immunoSEQ multiplex PCR, the repertoire was profiled, and TCRdb retains in-frame clones only, with some absent. Found here are fewer than 200,000 clones, about 92% of them singletons; the top ten hold approximately 1.5%. Only one count was recorded for this clone. This TCR derives from a man younger than 40 in good health. The chain is built from TRBV4-2 and TRBJ2-2, with TRBD2 identical over 13 bases. Sequenced input: blood. CDR3 in DNA: TGTGCCAGCAGCCAAGATACGACCGGACTAGCGGGGGTTGGCGGGGAGCTGTTTTTT. This translates into CASSQDTTGLAGVGGELFF.